This TCR beta chain was obtained from a study of cytomegalovirus exposure and HLA in healthy donors. Study conclusions and caveats: Exclusion as indistinguishable affected some V segments, including TRBV6-2 and TRBV6-3.

Germline V gives CDR1 LNHDA, CDR2 SQIVND (reference sequence). This CDR3 spans 14 amino acids. Deletions cut 3 bases from V and 5 bases from J, with 13 bases between. All donors participated as healthy donors of bone marrow. Details on this clone: Antigen specificity is unknown.

The PCR ran on 60 Vbeta and 13 Jbeta primers. TCRdb's copy holds only in-frame clones and misses some; the assay was immunoSEQ multiplex PCR. The data contain 90,000 to 150,000 clones, about three quarters of them seen just once; the ten biggest clones take up roughly an eighth. The chain employs TRBV19 and TRBJ1-1, with a tentative D call TRBD1 (5 bases). This TCR derives from a woman aged 35 to 49 in good health and CMV-seropositive. Sample: PBMCs. In DNA form, the CDR3 reads TGTGCCAGTAGTATGGCGGTTCCAGGGACTGAAGCTTTCTTT. Residues: CASSMAVPGTEAFF.